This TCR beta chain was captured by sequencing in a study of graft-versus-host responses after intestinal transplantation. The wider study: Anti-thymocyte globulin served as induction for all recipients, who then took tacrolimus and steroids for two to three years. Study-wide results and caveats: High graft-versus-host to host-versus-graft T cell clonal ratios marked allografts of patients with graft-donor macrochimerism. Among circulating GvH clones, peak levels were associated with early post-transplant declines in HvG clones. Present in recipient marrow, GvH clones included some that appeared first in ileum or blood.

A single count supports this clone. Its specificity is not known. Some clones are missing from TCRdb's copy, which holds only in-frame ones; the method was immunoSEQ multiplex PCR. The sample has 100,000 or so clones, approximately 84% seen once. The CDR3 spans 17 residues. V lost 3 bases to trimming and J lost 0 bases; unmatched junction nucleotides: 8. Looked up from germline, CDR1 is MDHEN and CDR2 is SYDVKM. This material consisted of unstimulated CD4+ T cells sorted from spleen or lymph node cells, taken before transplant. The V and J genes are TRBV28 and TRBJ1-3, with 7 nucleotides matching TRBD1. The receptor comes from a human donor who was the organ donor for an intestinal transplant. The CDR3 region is CASSLAGQIFSGNTIYF. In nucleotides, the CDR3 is TGTGCCAGCAGTTTGGCGGGACAGATATTCTCTGGAAACACCATATATTTT.